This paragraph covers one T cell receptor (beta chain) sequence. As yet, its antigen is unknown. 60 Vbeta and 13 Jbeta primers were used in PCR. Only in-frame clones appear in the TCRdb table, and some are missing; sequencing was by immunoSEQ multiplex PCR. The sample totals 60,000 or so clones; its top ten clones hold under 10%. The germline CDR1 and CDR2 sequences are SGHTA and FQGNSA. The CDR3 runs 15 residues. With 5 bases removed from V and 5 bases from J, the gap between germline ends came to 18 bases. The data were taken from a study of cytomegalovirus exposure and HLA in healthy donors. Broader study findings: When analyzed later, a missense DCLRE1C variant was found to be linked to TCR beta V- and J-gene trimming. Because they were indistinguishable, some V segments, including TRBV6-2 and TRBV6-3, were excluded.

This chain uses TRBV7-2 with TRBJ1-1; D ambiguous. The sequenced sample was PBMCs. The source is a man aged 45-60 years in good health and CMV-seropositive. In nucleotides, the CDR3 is TGTGCCAGCAGCCCAGTTGGGCGCGAGAAAACTGAAGCTTTCTTT. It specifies CASSPVGREKTEAFF. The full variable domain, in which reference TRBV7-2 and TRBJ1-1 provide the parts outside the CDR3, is GAGVSQSPSNKVTEKGKDVELRCDPISGHTALYWYRQSLGQGLEFLIYFQGNSAPDKSGLPSDRFSAERTGGSVSTLTIQRTQQEDSAVYLCASSPVGREKTEAFFGQGTRLTVV.